The 10 T cell receptor beta chains below were found in one sample sequenced in a study of shared clonotypes between healthy human individuals (dated by TCRdb to the early 2020s). Library preparation was by the immunoSEQ multiplex PCR assay. Entries here come from immuneACCESS through TCRdb and include only in-frame sequences with V and J called. Some clones fail to appear in such tables; in the studies checked, an unresolved V gene covers under half of the shortfall, and the cause of the remainder is unknown. In all, the sample holds 2 million to 2.5 million clones, and around 92% of those were seen once. Together, the top ten hold 0.37% of the sample. Sequencing was carried out using naive CD4+ T cells from PBMCs. Read against the paper, the sample's cell subset or site label means: CD45RA+ positively selected. These receptors were obtained from a man aged 18 to 29 in good health. Some clones in this sample may be carry-over from other donors' samples.

This clone was observed once. The V call is TRBV7-7, the J call TRBJ1-3; D is perhaps TRBD1 (5 bases). The CDR3 loop spans 15 amino acids. Germline CDR1 reads SSHAT; CDR2 reads FNYEAQ (reference sequence). Trimming took 0 bases from V and 4 from J, leaving 10 bases between them. The CDR3 nucleotides are TGTGCCAGCAGCTTAGCGGGAGGGGTCGGAAACACCATATATTTT. This gives the protein CASSLAGGVGNTIYF.

DNA of the CDR3: TGTGCCAGCAAGAACAGGGGTAACACCGGGGAGCTGTTTTTT. It is translated as CASKNRGNTGELFF. The rearrangement joins TRBV27 to TRBJ2-2; 7 nucleotides align to TRBD1. The CDR3 consists of 14 residues. The germline V gene encodes CDR1 MNHEY and CDR2 SMNVEV (reference sequence). J lost 2 bases, V lost 7 bases, and 4 bases had no gene match.

Details on this clone: A much larger clone lies a single base off, so this may be a read error. The chain uses TRBV13 and TRBJ2-5; D ambiguous. With 5 bases removed from V and 1 base from J, the gap between germline ends came to 2 bases. The length of the CDR3 is 11 residues. CDR1 and CDR2 (germline): PRHDT, FYEKMQ (reference sequence). The CDR3 sequence: CASSPQETQYF. Here the CDR3 DNA reads TGTGCCAGCAGCCCCCAAGAGACCCAGTACTTC.

A word on this clone: Additional DNA sequences in this sample encode the identical CDR3. This chain links TRBV5-1 with TRBJ2-1; 8 bases are a match to TRBD2. V shed 2 bases and J 2 bases; nucleotides not matched to a gene: 3. The CDR3 extends over 15 amino acids. Germline loops: CDR1 SGHRS, CDR2 YFSETQ. CDR3 protein: CASSLGLATYNEQFF. CDR3 DNA: TGCGCCAGCAGCTTAGGACTAGCCACCTACAATGAGCAGTTCTTC.

The chain combines TRBV28 with TRBJ1-2; no firm D call. Trimming took off 2 bases at V and 4 bases at J, with 14 bases between the two ends. CDR3 length: 15 residues. The germline V gene encodes CDR1 MDHEN and CDR2 SYDVKM. CDR3 sequence reads: CASSLVANPGYGYTF. The CDR3 nucleotides read TGTGCCAGCAGTTTAGTAGCTAATCCGGGCTATGGCTACACCTTC.

With respect to this clone: Distinct nucleotide sequences in the sample also encode this CDR3. J is TRBJ1-2 and V is TRBV7-2, with 8 bases that match TRBD1. CDR1 and CDR2 from the germline V gene are SGHTA and FQGNSA. V dropped 3 bases and J dropped 8; count of bases not matched to a gene: 5. The CDR3 has 13 amino acids. DNA of the CDR3: TGTGCCAGCAGCTTGGACAGGGTTAGCGGCTACACCTTC. Translating gives CASSLDRVSGYTF.

The genes are TRBV11-1 and TRBJ2-1; D is perhaps TRBD1 or TRBD2 (5 bases each). This CDR3 has 13 residues. V lost 5 bases and J lost 8, with 13 bases in between. Per the germline V gene, CDR1 is SGHAT and CDR2 is FQDESV (reference sequence). The CDR3 reads CASSRGDGHEQFF. The CDR3 DNA sequence: TGTGCCAGCAGCCGAGGGGACGGGCATGAGCAGTTCTTC.

The chain joins TRBV10-3 to TRBJ1-2, with D possibly being TRBD1 (5 bases). Germline V gives CDR1 ENHRY, CDR2 SYGVKD. V lost 3 bases to trimming and J lost 4 bases, with 24 bases between them. The CDR3 has 18 residues. CDR3 bases: TGTGCCATCAGTGACCGGGATATAAGACAGTTAGTTCTCTATGGCTACACCTTC. Translation: CAISDRDIRQLVLYGYTF.

The chain couples TRBV9 to TRBJ2-3; no firm D call. The CDR3 extends over 14 amino acids. The germline V gene encodes CDR1 SGDLS and CDR2 YYNGEE. V was pared by 0 bases and J by 2 bases, with 7 bases between. DNA for the CDR3: TGTGCCAGCAGCGTAGGTTCTCACACAGATACGCAGTATTTT. Amino acid sequence: CASSVGSHTDTQYF. Full variable domain (remainder filled in from reference TRBV9 and TRBJ2-3): DSGVTQTPKHLITATGQRVTLRCSPRSGDLSVYWYQQSLDQGLQFLIQYYNGEERAKGNILERFSAQQFPDLHSELNLSSLELGDSALYFCASSVGSHTDTQYFGPGTRLTVL.

This clone has a handful of counts. V is TRBV7-9 and J is TRBJ1-5; 7 positions agree with TRBD1. CDR3 length: 15 amino acids. After removal of 4 bases from V and 1 base from J, the junction contained 4 bases not matched to a gene. CDR1 and CDR2 (germline): SEHNR, FQNEAQ (reference sequence). CDR3 DNA sequence: TGTGCCAGCAGCTGGGGGACAGTCAGCAATCAGCCCCAGCATTTT. Its translation is CASSWGTVSNQPQHF.